The T cell receptor (beta chain) under discussion was sequenced for a study of blood T cell repertoires in COVID-19. Clones were read by immunoSEQ multiplex PCR, and TCRdb kept only the in-frame ones, dropping some. Among some 270,000 clones listed, 85% were seen once. Germline CDR1 is SGHRS and CDR2 is YFSETQ. The CDR3 has 20 amino acids. V lost 0 bases and J lost 2; bases outside the gene matches: 17. The TCR was taken from a woman aged 45-65 years who had been exposed to COVID-19. This chain uses TRBV5-1 with TRBJ2-5; TRBD2 matches at 9 bases. The sequenced material came from PBMCs or T cells enriched from blood (not recorded which). CDR3 amino acids: CASSLVYGQSGGITQETQYF. DNA of the CDR3: TGCGCCAGCAGCTTGGTCTACGGTCAAAGCGGGGGGATCACTCAAGAGACCCAGTACTTC.